These T cell receptor beta chains were read from a single sample in a study of T-cell memory formation after mild COVID-19. TCRdb analysed the 5' RACE reads with MiXCR anew, one entry per CDR3 protein. The sample has more than 150,000 distinct CDR3 sequences, around a tenth seen once. Sequencing was done on a sample of PBMCs or a T cell subset sorted from them (not recorded which). Source of these receptors: a man between 18 and 35 years old who had mild COVID-19 (a few samples of this study predate the infection). Cell type and time point are not known. CDR3s leave out the opening cysteine and the closing phenylalanine or tryptophan. The order of the fields is V gene, CDR3 protein.

v_call: TRBV7-2; cdr3_aa: ASSLGGLAGEETQY
v_call: TRBV9; cdr3_aa: ASSAGGQGFDEQY
v_call: TRBV12-3/TRBV12-4; cdr3_aa: ASSLHLGETQY
v_call: TRBV3-1; cdr3_aa: ASSLRTGVNIQY
v_call: TRBV24-1; cdr3_aa: ATSDPGTGLH
v_call: TRBV7-9; cdr3_aa: ASGDSEAF
v_call: TRBV5-1; cdr3_aa: ASSTRTIQETQY
v_call: TRBV6-1; cdr3_aa: ASSEASLGVAKLF
v_call: TRBV5-1; cdr3_aa: ASCPRGNDYEQY
v_call: TRBV12-3/TRBV12-4; cdr3_aa: ASTQSVVPNTEAF
v_call: TRBV5-1; cdr3_aa: ASRGLAGKETQY
v_call: TRBV7-6; cdr3_aa: ASRLTSGGRETQY
v_call: TRBV7-2; cdr3_aa: ASSWADNEQF
v_call: TRBV7-8; cdr3_aa: ASSFGETETQY
v_call: TRBV6-5; cdr3_aa: ASSSGGAGQETQY
v_call: TRBV7-2; cdr3_aa: ARAVNTGELF
v_call: TRBV7-2; cdr3_aa: ASSRDRDSYEQY
v_call: TRBV7-2; cdr3_aa: ASSSMRGDRESGANVLT
v_call: TRBV5-6; cdr3_aa: ASSLAVAGISYEQY
v_call: TRBV20-1; cdr3_aa: SGDKTYGYT
v_call: TRBV7-2; cdr3_aa: ASSLAQGALHEQY
v_call: TRBV24-1; cdr3_aa: ATSDPGVVTDTQY
v_call: TRBV11-1; cdr3_aa: ASSLGTGGPYGYT
v_call: TRBV3-1; cdr3_aa: ATSGPIRRDIGTDTQY
v_call: TRBV7-9; cdr3_aa: ASSSRPAGSYNEQF
v_call: TRBV4-1; cdr3_aa: ASSPRLAGAWELF
v_call: TRBV12-3/TRBV12-4; cdr3_aa: ASSRTGQGRLPQH
v_call: TRBV7-2; cdr3_aa: ASSLAQRTGFEQY
v_call: TRBV7-9; cdr3_aa: ASSLVAGARNTEAF
v_call: TRBV2; cdr3_aa: ASSEAGTGFVTGNTIY
v_call: TRBV18; cdr3_aa: ASSPRGGGQETQY
v_call: TRBV7-9; cdr3_aa: ASSSFQGPRRETQY
v_call: TRBV5-5; cdr3_aa: ASSFEDTEAF
v_call: TRBV5-1; cdr3_aa: ASSVPQGLNTEAF
v_call: TRBV10-3; cdr3_aa: AISEAGRSNYGYT
v_call: TRBV7-3; cdr3_aa: ASSFGTDNEQF
v_call: TRBV6-6; cdr3_aa: ASSTVTLETQY
v_call: TRBV6-5; cdr3_aa: ASSYLGGNEQF
v_call: TRBV5-6; cdr3_aa: ASSLVEGSRTQY
v_call: TRBV5-1; cdr3_aa: ASSYGQFSPPPGKLF
v_call: TRBV18; cdr3_aa: ASSQQGSSYEQY
v_call: TRBV29-1; cdr3_aa: SVEVNLGGEKLF
v_call: TRBV5-1; cdr3_aa: ASSVELDSPLH
v_call: TRBV20-1; cdr3_aa: SAKREGQPQH
v_call: TRBV6-1; cdr3_aa: ASSERPGDGYT
v_call: TRBV6-6; cdr3_aa: ASSPRQGNPSNYGYT
v_call: TRBV7-9; cdr3_aa: ASSSQGADTQY
v_call: TRBV3-1; cdr3_aa: ASSTQDRAKETQY